This T cell receptor beta chain was identified during a study of cytomegalovirus exposure and HLA in healthy donors. About the research overall: There were some 120 million unique TCR beta sequences, drawn from approximately 190 million T cells, in an earlier analysis.

The PCR had 60 Vbeta and 13 Jbeta primers. Some clones are missing from TCRdb's copy, which holds only in-frame ones; the method was immunoSEQ multiplex PCR. Of more than 95,000 clones listed, less than 85% are singletons. Germline V gives CDR1 WSHSY, CDR2 SAAADI. CDR3 length: 14 residues. V lost 5 bases, J lost 1 base, and 9 bases lay in between. Healthy individuals who donated bone marrow served as the donors. The sample was PBMCs. The genes are TRBV10-2 and TRBJ2-1, with no clear D. This clonotype originated in a female donor in good health and CMV-seronegative. CDR3 sequence: CASSMRTSYNEQFF. CDR3 in DNA: TGCGCCAGCAGTATGCGCACTTCCTACAATGAGCAGTTCTTC.